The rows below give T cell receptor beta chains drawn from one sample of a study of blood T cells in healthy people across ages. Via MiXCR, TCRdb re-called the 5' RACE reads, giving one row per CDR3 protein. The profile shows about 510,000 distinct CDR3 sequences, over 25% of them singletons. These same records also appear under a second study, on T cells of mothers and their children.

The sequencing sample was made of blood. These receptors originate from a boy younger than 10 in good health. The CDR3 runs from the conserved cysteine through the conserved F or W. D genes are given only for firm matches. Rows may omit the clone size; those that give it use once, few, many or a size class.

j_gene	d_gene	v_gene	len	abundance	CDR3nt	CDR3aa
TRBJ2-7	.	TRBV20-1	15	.	TGCAGTGCTAGAGTGGACGGGTCTAGCTCCTACGAGCAGTACTTC	CSARVDGSSSYEQYF
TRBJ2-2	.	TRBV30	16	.	TGTGCCTGGAGTAGCCGACTAGGAGGTAGCACCGGGGAGCTGTTTTTT	CAWSSRLGGSTGELFF
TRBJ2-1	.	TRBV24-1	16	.	TGTGCCACCAGTGATTCCGGGGGATCCCCACAATCTGAGCAGTTCTTC	CATSDSGGSPQSEQFF
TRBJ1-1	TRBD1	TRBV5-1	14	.	TGCGCCGGCAGCTTGGGACAGCAGAACACTGAAGCTTTCTTT	CAGSLGQQNTEAFF
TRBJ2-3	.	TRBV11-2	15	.	TGTGCCAGCAGCTTCTCGCTCGGGGACACAGATACGCAGTATTTT	CASSFSLGDTDTQYF
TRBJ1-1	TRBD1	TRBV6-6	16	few	TGTGCCAGCAGTTACCGGGACAGGGGCCGGGACACTGAAGCTTTCTTT	CASSYRDRGRDTEAFF
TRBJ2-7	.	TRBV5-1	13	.	TGCGCCAGCAGCTTTCCGGGACAATACGAGCAGTACTTC	CASSFPGQYEQYF
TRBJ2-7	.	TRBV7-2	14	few	TGTGCCAGCAGCCCCGGACGGGGCTTCAACGAGCAGTACTTC	CASSPGRGFNEQYF
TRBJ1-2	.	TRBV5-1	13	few	TGCGCCAGCAGCGCCGAAGGGGACCGGGTCTACACCTTC	CASSAEGDRVYTF
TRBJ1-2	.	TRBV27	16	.	TGTGCCAGCAGTGGCCAAACAGGGTTCGCTAACTATGGCTACACCTTC	CASSGQTGFANYGYTF
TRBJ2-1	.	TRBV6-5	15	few	TGTGCCAGCAGGCCCCCGGGACTGGCCTACAATGAGCAGTTCTTC	CASRPPGLAYNEQFF
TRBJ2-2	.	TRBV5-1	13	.	TGCGCCAGCAGCCCGACAGTCACCGGGGAGCTGTTTTTT	CASSPTVTGELFF
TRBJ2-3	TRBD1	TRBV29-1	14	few	TGCAGCGTCCGCGACAGGGAAATGTCAGATACGCAGTATTTT	CSVRDREMSDTQYF
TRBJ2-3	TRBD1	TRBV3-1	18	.	TGTGCCAGCAGCCGGTTACCGGGACAGGGGCCAAGACCGGATACGCAGTATTTT	CASSRLPGQGPRPDTQYF
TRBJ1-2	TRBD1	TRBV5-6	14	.	TGTGCCAGCAGGCCGACAGGGGCGGCTGGAGGCTACACCTTC	CASRPTGAAGGYTF
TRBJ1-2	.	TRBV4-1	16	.	TGCGCCAGCAGCCAGACAACCGTGCGGGTTTTCTATGGCTACACCTTC	CASSQTTVRVFYGYTF
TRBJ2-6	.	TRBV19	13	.	TGTGCCAGTGGCGCCTCTGGGGCCAACGTCCTGACTTTC	CASGASGANVLTF
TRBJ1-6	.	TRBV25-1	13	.	TGTGCCAGCAGCCCCAACCTTGGTTCACCCCTCCACTTT	CASSPNLGSPLHF
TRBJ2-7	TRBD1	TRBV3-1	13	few	TGTGCCAGCAGCCCGACAGGGAGTGCATGGCAGTACTTC	CASSPTGSAWQYF
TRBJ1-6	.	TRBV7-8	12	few	TGCGCCAGCAGCCCTGGAGGGCCACCCCTCCACTTT	CASSPGGPPLHF
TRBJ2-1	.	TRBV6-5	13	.	TGTGCCAGCAGTTACTTCAGGGCCAATGAGCAGTTCTTC	CASSYFRANEQFF
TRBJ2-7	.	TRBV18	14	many	TGTGCCAGCTCACCACCGAGCAGGGTAGACGAGCAGTACTTC	CASSPPSRVDEQYF
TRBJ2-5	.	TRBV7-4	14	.	TGTGCCAGCAGCTTATTTCAGCGGATGGAGACCCAGTACTTC	CASSLFQRMETQYF
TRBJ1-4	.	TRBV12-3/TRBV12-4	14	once	TGTGCCAGCGCCACGGGGGGGTTTAATGAAAAACTGTTTTTT	CASATGGFNEKLFF
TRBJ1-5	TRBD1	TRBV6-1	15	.	TGTGCCAGCAACAGAGGGGACAGCGTAGCTCAGCCCCAGCATTTT	CASNRGDSVAQPQHF
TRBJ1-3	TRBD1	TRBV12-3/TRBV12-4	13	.	TGTGCCAGCGGACCCGGGACAGGGCGCACCATATATTTT	CASGPGTGRTIYF
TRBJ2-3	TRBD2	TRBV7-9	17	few	TGTGCCAGCAGCGGACTAGCGGGAGGGCCGCAGACAGATACGCAGTATTTT	CASSGLAGGPQTDTQYF
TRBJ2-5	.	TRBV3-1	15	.	TGTGCCAGCAGCCAAGATGGGCGAGCGGGAGAGACCCAGTACTTC	CASSQDGRAGETQYF
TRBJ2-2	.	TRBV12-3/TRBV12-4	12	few	TGTGCCAGCATTCTGGGGAACGGGGAGCTGTTTTTT	CASILGNGELFF
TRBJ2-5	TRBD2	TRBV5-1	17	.	TGCGCCAGCAGCCGGTTCGGGACTAGCGACCTCCAAGAGACCCAGTACTTC	CASSRFGTSDLQETQYF
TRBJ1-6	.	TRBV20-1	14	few	TGCAGTGCTAGAGATGCGAAGGCCAATTCACCCCTCCACTTT	CSARDAKANSPLHF
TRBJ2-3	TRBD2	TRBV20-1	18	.	TGCAGTGCTAGAGATGGGGAATGGACTAGCGGGTCCACAGATACGCAGTATTTT	CSARDGEWTSGSTDTQYF
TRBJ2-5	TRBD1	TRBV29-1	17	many	TGCAGCGTTCGTGGGACAGGGAGTAAGGGCAACCAAGAGACCCAGTACTTC	CSVRGTGSKGNQETQYF
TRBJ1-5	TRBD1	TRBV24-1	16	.	TGTGCCACCATCCTCCCCGGACAGGGAGACGCTCAGCCCCAGCATTTT	CATILPGQGDAQPQHF